Reported below is one T cell receptor beta chain. Original methodology: Estimated nucleated cell counts came from reference gene primer amplification. This table comes from immunoSEQ multiplex PCR, and its TCRdb copy is limited to in-frame clones, with some not included. That table supplies the V and J calls and clone size; D and trimming were determined from the DNA. The repertoire holds about 120,000 clones, with about four fifths as singletons. This specimen belongs to a study of blood T cell repertoires in COVID-19. For the study at large: Both acute and convalescent COVID-19 samples were obtained from the United States, Italy and Spain. From T cells, B-cell-depleted T cells, or PBMCs came the material, which was cDNA or gDNA.

The V and J ends lost 6 bases and 1 base, in that order; junction bases with no gene match: 8. The length of the CDR3 is 16 residues. CDR1 and CDR2 from the germline V gene are MNHEY and SVGEGT. The chain couples TRBV6-2 or TRBV6-3 to TRBJ1-5, with 8 bases that match TRBD1. The receptor comes from an older man with acute or convalescent COVID-19. Sequencing was carried out using peripheral blood. Written as DNA, the CDR3 is TGTGCCAGCAGCCGGGTTTGGACAGGGAGCAATCAGCCCCAGCATTTT. Translating it yields CASSRVWTGSNQPQHF.